The next 25 T cell receptor beta chains were all read from a single sample in a study of T cell responses to AZD1222 COVID-19 vaccine. Profiled with immunoSEQ multiplex PCR; TCRdb holds only in-frame clones, not every one. There are roughly 120,000 clones in the sample; over 75% occur only once, and under 3.5% lies in the top ten. This material consisted of peripheral blood, taken on day 0 of AZD1222 vaccination. Every receptor here comes from an adult in good health.

CDR3: CASSLNSNTEAFF. DNA of the CDR3: TGCGCCAGCAGCTTGAACAGCAACACTGAAGCTTTCTTT. The chain is built from TRBV5-1 and TRBJ1-1; D remains unclear. The CDR3 spans 13 residues. V lost 1 base to trimming and J lost 2 bases, with 6 bases between them. In germline, CDR1 is SGHRS, CDR2 YFSETQ.

The genes are TRBV5-6 and TRBJ1-1, with unresolved D. V lost 4 bases and J lost 6, with 10 bases in between. The germline V gene has CDR1 SGHDT and CDR2 YYEEEE. The CDR3 sequence is 12 residues long. The DNA for the CDR3 is TGTGCCAGCAGCGCGCTTGGAGCTGAAGCTTTCTTT. Residues: CASSALGAEAFF.

The chain joins TRBV7-6 to TRBJ2-7; 12 bases match TRBD2. CDR1 is SGHVS, CDR2 FNYEAQ, per germline. This CDR3 has 15 residues. The V gene end was trimmed by 3 bases and the J gene end by 4 bases; junction bases not matched to a gene: 4. The CDR3 spells CASSFSSGRGYEQYF. The CDR3 nucleotides read TGTGCCAGCAGCTTTTCTAGCGGGAGGGGGTACGAGCAGTACTTC.

The rearrangement links TRBV5-5 to TRBJ1-2; TRBD1 agrees at 8 bases. The CDR3 runs to 17 residues. Germline V gene lookup returns CDR1 SGHKS and CDR2 YYEKEE (reference sequence). V lost 4 bases, J lost 1 base, and 12 bases stayed unmatched. In nucleotides, the CDR3 is TGTGCCAGCAGCCGCCCCGACAGGGGAGGGGATAACTATGGCTACACCTTC. Its translation is CASSRPDRGGDNYGYTF.

This clone occurred a few times. This chain joins TRBV5-1 and TRBJ1-4, with D maybe TRBD1 (5 bases). The CDR3 runs 16 residues. Germline V gene lookup returns CDR1 SGHRS and CDR2 YFSETQ. Trimming removed 5 bases at V and 7 bases at J, with 21 bases between. For the CDR3, the DNA is TGCGCCAGCAGTAATATAGTGGCAACAGGAAGTGAAAAACTGTTTTTT. Its translation is CASSNIVATGSEKLFF.

This chain joins TRBV27 and TRBJ2-1; 10 bases line up with TRBD2. Germline lookup yields CDR1 MNHEY and CDR2 SMNVEV (reference sequence). The CDR3 has 17 amino acids. The V and J ends lost 5 bases and 2 bases, in that order; junction bases with no gene match: 9. CDR3 in amino acids: CASSPAPGLAPYNEQFF. DNA of the CDR3: TGTGCCAGCAGTCCTGCTCCGGGACTAGCGCCCTACAATGAGCAGTTCTTC.

This sequence joins TRBV5-5 and TRBJ1-1; D gene ambiguous. Germline CDR1 and CDR2: SGHKS and YYEKEE (reference sequence). This CDR3 has 13 residues. V dropped 2 bases and J dropped 1 base, with 6 bases sitting between them. Here the CDR3 reads CASSLLGNTEAFF. CDR3 in DNA: TGTGCCAGCAGCTTACTCGGGAACACTGAAGCTTTCTTT.

The chain employs TRBV25-1 and TRBJ1-2; no clear D. Trimming removed 5 bases at V and 5 bases at J, with 18 bases between. In germline, CDR1 is MGHDK, CDR2 SYGVNS. The CDR3 is made up of 15 amino acids. In DNA form, the CDR3 reads TGTGCCAGCAGTTCTTTGGTCGGAGGCCCTTATGGCTACACCTTC. This translates into CASSSLVGGPYGYTF.

The V call is TRBV7-2, the J call TRBJ2-5; D is unclear. The CDR3 extends over 13 amino acids. Germline V gene lookup returns CDR1 SGHTA and CDR2 FQGNSA. The V gene lost 2 bases and the J gene lost 1 base, with 5 bases spanning the gap. The CDR3 sequence is CASSLSLQETQYF. In DNA form, the CDR3 reads TGTGCCAGCAGCTTATCCCTCCAAGAGACCCAGTACTTC.

The chain recombines TRBV11-2 with TRBJ2-3; D is unresolved. This CDR3 region has 14 residues. In germline, CDR1 is SGHAT, CDR2 FQNNGV. V shed 2 bases and J shed 1 base, with 7 bases lying between them. The CDR3 loop is CASSLLSGTDTQYF. CDR3 bases: TGTGCCAGCAGCTTATTGTCGGGCACAGATACGCAGTATTTT.

V is TRBV15 and J is TRBJ1-6; no clear D. The V end was cut by 6 bases, the J end by 8 bases, with 14 bases between. CDR1 is LNHNV and CDR2 is YYDKDF in the germline V gene (reference sequence). This CDR3 region has 14 residues. CDR3 region: CATSPGHFDSPLHF. CDR3 DNA sequence: TGTGCCACCAGTCCCGGTCACTTCGATTCACCCCTCCACTTT.

The rearrangement links TRBV27 to TRBJ1-1; unclear D gene. Trimming left V 8 bases short and J 5 bases short, with 9 bases between. Germline assignment: CDR1 MNHEY and CDR2 SMNVEV (reference sequence). This CDR3 spans 11 amino acids. CDR3 region: CASGHPTEAFF. Written as DNA, the CDR3 is TGTGCCAGCGGGCACCCGACTGAAGCTTTCTTT.

This chain joins TRBV18 and TRBJ1-1; D might be TRBD1 (6 bases). V was cut by 3 bases and J by 5 bases, with 19 bases left in between. Germline V CDR1 and CDR2: KGHSH, LQKENI. The CDR3 totals 16 residues. This CDR3 is CASSPYTTGTGTEAFF. The CDR3 coding sequence is TGTGCCAGCTCACCCTATACAACAGGGACGGGGACTGAAGCTTTCTTT.

The rearrangement joins TRBV19 to TRBJ2-7, with 8 bases lining up with TRBD2. This CDR3 is 13 amino acids long. The germline V gene has CDR1 LNHDA and CDR2 SQIVND (reference sequence). V shed 5 bases, J shed 2 bases, and the junction held 2 bases outside the gene matches. The CDR3 loop is CASSPGGPYEQYF. CDR3 DNA: TGTGCCAGTAGTCCGGGGGGGCCCTACGAGCAGTACTTC. The full variable domain, in which reference TRBV19 and TRBJ2-7 provide the parts outside the CDR3, is DGGITQSPKYLFRKEGQNVTLSCEQNLNHDAMYWYRQDPGQGLRLIYYSQIVNDFQKGDIAEGYSVSREKKESFPLTVTSAQKNPTAFYLCASSPGGPYEQYFGPGTRLTVT.

The chain employs TRBV7-9 and TRBJ1-1; D is undetermined. CDR3 length equals 14 residues. The germline V gene encodes CDR1 SEHNR and CDR2 FQNEAQ (reference sequence). V lost 8 bases and J 3 bases, leaving 16 bases between the germline ends. DNA for the CDR3: TGTGCCAGCGGCAGTATGAGGAAATACACTGAAGCTTTCTTT. Its protein is CASGSMRKYTEAFF.

The chain is built from TRBV5-1 and TRBJ1-6; TRBD1 matches 7 bases. Germline assignment: CDR1 SGHRS and CDR2 YFSETQ. CDR3 length: 14 residues. Trimming cost V 8 bases and J 12 bases; bases outside gene matches: 14. CDR3 sequence (DNA): TGCGCCAGGGGAGTCCCGGGACAGCTTATACCCCTCCACTTT. Amino acid sequence: CARGVPGQLIPLHF. Full variable domain (rest looked up from reference TRBV5-1 and TRBJ1-6): KAGVTQTPRYLIKTRGQQVTLSCSPISGHRSVSWYQQTPGQGLQFLFEYFSETQRNKGNFPGRFSGRQFSNSRSEMNVSTLELGDSALYLCARGVPGQLIPLHFGNGTRLTVT.

This chain uses TRBV3-1 (or the pseudogene TRBV3-2) with TRBJ1-2; the D is unclear. Trimming stripped 4 bases from V and 0 bases from J, with 15 bases between. The germline V gene has CDR1 LGHDT and CDR2 YNNKEL (reference sequence). There are 16 residues in the CDR3. The CDR3 loop is CASSLMRAGPNYGYTF. The CDR3 region has the DNA TGTGCCAGCAGCCTTATGAGGGCAGGCCCTAACTATGGCTACACCTTC.

The V gene is TRBV29-1, the J gene TRBJ2-1; 8 nucleotides line up with TRBD1. The trim removed 5 bases at V and 4 bases at J, leaving 4 bases unmatched. The CDR3 sequence is 13 residues long. The germline V gene has CDR1 SQVTM and CDR2 ANQGSEA. This chain's CDR3 is CSVSTGGYNEQFF. The DNA for the CDR3 is TGCAGCGTTTCTACAGGGGGATACAATGAGCAGTTCTTC.

V and J are TRBV19 and TRBJ2-2; D gene unclear. Trimming took 5 bases from V and 0 from J, leaving 7 bases between them. Germline CDR1 reads LNHDA; CDR2 reads SQIVND (reference sequence). The CDR3 is 14 residues long. CDR3 residues: CASSGRPNTGELFF. For the CDR3, the DNA is TGTGCCAGTAGTGGCAGGCCGAACACCGGGGAGCTGTTTTTT.

The chain joins TRBV7-8 to TRBJ2-7, with TRBD2 matching over 7 bases. The germline V gene encodes CDR1 SGHVS and CDR2 FQNEAQ. The V segment lost 2 bases and the J segment 5 bases; nucleotides outside the gene matches: 12. The CDR3 totals 16 residues. The CDR3 DNA sequence: TGTGCCAGCAGCTTATCTTTGGGGCGGGAGCGCAACGAGCAGTACTTC. It yields the protein CASSLSLGRERNEQYF.

This clone was observed a few times. The chain recombines TRBV4-3 with TRBJ1-4, with TRBD1 matching 7 bases. Germline CDR1 reads LGHNA; CDR2 reads YSLEER. This CDR3 region has 15 residues. The V gene end was trimmed by 0 bases and the J gene end by 8 bases; junction bases not matched to a gene: 6. DNA for the CDR3: TGCGCCAGCAGCCAAGATTGGACAGGCCCCGAAAAACTGTTTTTT. Translated: CASSQDWTGPEKLFF.

The gene calls are TRBV12-3 or TRBV12-4 and TRBJ1-5, with TRBD1 as a possible D gene (6 bases). The V end lost 5 bases, the J end lost 7 bases, and 12 bases lay between the germline ends. CDR3 size: 13 residues. CDR3 nucleotides: TGTGCCAGCAGTCTGGGGGCACCACAGCCCCAGCATTTT. Its protein is CASSLGAPQPQHF.

The rearrangement uses TRBV2 and TRBJ2-2, with TRBD2 matching 7 bases. The CDR3 spans 15 residues. V lost 2 bases and J lost 4; bases outside the gene matches: 4. CDR1 and CDR2 (germline): SNHLY, FYNNEI. The CDR3 is CASSENPGGTGELFF. In DNA, the CDR3 is TGTGCCAGCAGTGAAAATCCGGGGGGCACCGGGGAGCTGTTTTTT. The whole variable domain, filled in from reference TRBV2 and TRBJ2-2, reads EPEVTQTPSHQVTQMGQEVILRCVPISNHLYFYWYRQILGQKVEFLVSFYNNEISEKSEIFDDQFSVERPDGSNFTLKIRSTKLEDSAMYFCASSENPGGTGELFFGEGSRLTVL.

V is TRBV5-4 and J is TRBJ2-3, with 8 bases lining up with TRBD2. This CDR3 has 14 amino acids. CDR1 and CDR2 from the germline V gene are SGHNT and YYREEE (reference sequence). V shed 2 bases and J 5 bases; nucleotides not matched to a gene: 4. The DNA for the CDR3 is TGTGCCAGCAGCTTAAGCGGGAGAGAAGATACGCAGTATTTT. Its protein product is CASSLSGREDTQYF.

CDR3 loop: CSVVTGPGYTF. The CDR3 DNA sequence: TGCAGCGTTGTCACAGGGCCTGGCTACACCTTC. The rearrangement links TRBV29-1 to TRBJ1-2; D possibly corresponds to TRBD1 (6 bases). The V and J ends lost 4 bases and 7 bases respectively, with 10 bases between them. Germline V gene data show CDR1 as SQVTM and CDR2 as ANQGSEA. CDR3 size: 11 residues.